A single sample gave rise to the 6 T cell receptor beta chains below, sequenced in a study of blood T cell repertoires in COVID-19. The data were produced by immunoSEQ multiplex PCR, yet TCRdb's version contains in-frame clones alone and is incomplete. The repertoire holds 100,000 to 150,000 clones, with around 89% as singletons. The sequenced sample was peripheral blood. These receptors were taken from a man in his 70s with active COVID-19.

This clone was observed once. V and J are TRBV3-1 (or the pseudogene TRBV3-2) and TRBJ2-7; 9 nucleotides line up with TRBD1. The V segment lost 5 bases and the J segment 2 bases; nucleotides outside the gene matches: 7. The CDR3 runs 15 residues. The germline gives CDR1 LGHDT, CDR2 YNNKEL (reference sequence). CDR3 amino acids: CASSSDRGGPYEQYF. CDR3 nucleotides: TGTGCCAGCAGCTCCGACAGGGGGGGCCCCTACGAGCAGTACTTC.

The chain couples TRBV5-1 to TRBJ2-5; a possible D gene is TRBD1 (5 bases). The germline V and J ends were trimmed by 3 bases and 4 bases, with 16 bases remaining between them. There are 15 residues in the CDR3. Germline V gene data show CDR1 as SGHRS and CDR2 as YFSETQ. As DNA, the CDR3 is TGCGCCAGCAGCTCTCTGGGCAGGGCAGGAGAGACCCAGTACTTC. It codes for CASSSLGRAGETQYF.

This clone occurred a few times. This chain uses TRBV5-1 with TRBJ2-7, with a weak D call TRBD1 (6 bases). V was clipped by 0 bases and J by 3 bases, with 13 bases between them. The germline gives CDR1 SGHRS, CDR2 YFSETQ. This CDR3 is built from 15 residues. CDR3 bases: TGCGCCAGCAGCTTGGAGTCAGGGGCGGTCTACGAGCAGTACTTC. Translating gives CASSLESGAVYEQYF.

This clone appeared once. This sequence joins TRBV19 and TRBJ2-5; no clear D. The CDR3 covers 15 residues. The germline V and J ends were trimmed by 8 bases and 0 bases, with 16 bases remaining between them. The V gene's germline CDR1 is LNHDA and CDR2 SQIVND (reference sequence). CDR3 sequence reads: CASGRKAGHQETQYF. The CDR3 DNA follows: TGTGCCAGTGGTAGGAAAGCAGGCCACCAAGAGACCCAGTACTTC.

This clone was observed a single time. The V gene is TRBV18, the J gene TRBJ1-1; 9 bases fit TRBD1. There are 13 residues in the CDR3. Germline V gene sequence: CDR1 KGHSH, CDR2 LQKENI. V was clipped by 3 bases and J by 8 bases; unmatched bases: 4. The CDR3: CASSPGTGREAFF. In nucleotides, the CDR3 is TGTGCCAGCTCACCCGGGACAGGGAGAGAAGCTTTCTTT.

CDR3 nucleotides: TGTGCCAGCAGCCGGCCGGGGGGCCGGCAAGAGACCCAGTACTTC. Translating gives CASSRPGGRQETQYF. The rearrangement uses TRBV6-2 or TRBV6-3 and TRBJ2-5; weak D call: TRBD2 (7 bases). Trimming took off 6 bases at V and 2 bases at J, with 16 bases between the two ends. The germline gives CDR1 MNHEY, CDR2 SVGEGT. The CDR3 is made up of 15 amino acids.